The T cell receptor (beta chain) under discussion was sequenced for a study of blood T cell repertoires in COVID-19. Across the study: Samples taken during acute and convalescent COVID-19 were collected in the United States, Italy and Spain. PBMCs, B-cell-depleted T cells, or T cells provided the cDNA or gDNA that made up the material.

In the study's own analysis: Using reference gene primer amplification, nucleated cell counts were estimated. Sequenced by immunoSEQ multiplex PCR; TCRdb stores in-frame clones only, minus some. Clone size and the V and J calls come from that table; the DNA yielded D and trimming. The sample contains about 250,000 clones, just over 85% of which appear only once. This CDR3 is built from 14 residues. Germline assignment: CDR1 MNHEY and CDR2 SVGAGI. V lost 10 bases to trimming and J lost 3 bases; unmatched junction nucleotides: 6. The sequence was collected from a man older than 75 with acute or convalescent COVID-19. This chain links TRBV6-5 with TRBJ2-1, with 10 nucleotides matching TRBD2. The sequenced sample was peripheral blood. This chain's CDR3 is CATTGTSVYNEQFF. In DNA, the CDR3 is TGTGCCACCACCGGGACTAGCGTCTACAATGAGCAGTTCTTC.